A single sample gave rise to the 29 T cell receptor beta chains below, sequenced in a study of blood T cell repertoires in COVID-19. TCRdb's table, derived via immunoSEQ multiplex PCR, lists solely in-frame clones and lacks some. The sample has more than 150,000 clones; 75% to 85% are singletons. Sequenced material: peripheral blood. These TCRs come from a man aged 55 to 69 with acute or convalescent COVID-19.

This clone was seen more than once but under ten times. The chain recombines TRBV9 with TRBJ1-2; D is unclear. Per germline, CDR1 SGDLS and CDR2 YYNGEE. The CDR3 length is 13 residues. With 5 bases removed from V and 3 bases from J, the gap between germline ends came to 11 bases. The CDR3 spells CASRALFYYGYTF. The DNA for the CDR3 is TGTGCCAGCAGAGCCCTATTTTACTATGGCTACACCTTC.

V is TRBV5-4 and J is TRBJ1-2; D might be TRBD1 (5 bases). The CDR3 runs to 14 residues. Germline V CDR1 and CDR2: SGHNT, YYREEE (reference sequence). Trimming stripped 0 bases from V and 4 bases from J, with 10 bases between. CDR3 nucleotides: TGTGCCAGCAGCTTGGTAGGACAACTCTATGGCTACACCTTC. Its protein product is CASSLVGQLYGYTF.

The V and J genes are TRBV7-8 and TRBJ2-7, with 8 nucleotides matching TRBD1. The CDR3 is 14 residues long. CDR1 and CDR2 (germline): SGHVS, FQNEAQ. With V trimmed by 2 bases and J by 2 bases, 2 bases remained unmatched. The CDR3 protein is CASSLRDRPYEQYF. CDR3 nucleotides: TGTGCCAGCAGCTTAAGGGACAGGCCCTACGAGCAGTACTTC.

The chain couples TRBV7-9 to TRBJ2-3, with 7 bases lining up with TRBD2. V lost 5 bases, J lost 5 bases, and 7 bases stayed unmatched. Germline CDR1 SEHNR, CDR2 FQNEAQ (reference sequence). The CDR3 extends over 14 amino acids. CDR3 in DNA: TGTGCCAGCAGCCAAAGCGGGACGGGAGATACGCAGTATTTT. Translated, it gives CASSQSGTGDTQYF.

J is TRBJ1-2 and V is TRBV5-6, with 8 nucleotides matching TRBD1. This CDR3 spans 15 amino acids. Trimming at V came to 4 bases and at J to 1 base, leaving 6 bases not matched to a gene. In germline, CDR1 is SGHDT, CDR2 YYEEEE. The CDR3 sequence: CASSPDREGNYGYTF. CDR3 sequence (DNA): TGTGCCAGCAGCCCGGACAGGGAGGGTAACTATGGCTACACCTTC.

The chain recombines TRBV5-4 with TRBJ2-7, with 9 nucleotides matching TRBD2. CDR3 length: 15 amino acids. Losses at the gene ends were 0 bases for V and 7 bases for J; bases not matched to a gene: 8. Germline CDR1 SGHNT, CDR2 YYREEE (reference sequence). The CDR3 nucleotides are TGTGCCAGCAGCTTGGGGGCTAGCGGGGTGAAGGAGCAGTACTTC. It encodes CASSLGASGVKEQYF.

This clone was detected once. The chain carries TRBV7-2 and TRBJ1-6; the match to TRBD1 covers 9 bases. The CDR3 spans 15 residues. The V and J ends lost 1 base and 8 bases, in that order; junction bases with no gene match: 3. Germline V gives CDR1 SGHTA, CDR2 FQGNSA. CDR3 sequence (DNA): TGTGCCAGCAGCTTAGTAGGGACAGGGTATTCACCCCTCCACTTT. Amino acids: CASSLVGTGYSPLHF.

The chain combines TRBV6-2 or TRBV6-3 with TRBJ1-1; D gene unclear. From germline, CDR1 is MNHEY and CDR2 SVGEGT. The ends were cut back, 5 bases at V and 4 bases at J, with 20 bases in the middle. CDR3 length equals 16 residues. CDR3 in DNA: TGTGCCAGCAGTCCCGTGAACAGCCGGCGGGTCACTGAAGCTTTCTTT. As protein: CASSPVNSRRVTEAFF.

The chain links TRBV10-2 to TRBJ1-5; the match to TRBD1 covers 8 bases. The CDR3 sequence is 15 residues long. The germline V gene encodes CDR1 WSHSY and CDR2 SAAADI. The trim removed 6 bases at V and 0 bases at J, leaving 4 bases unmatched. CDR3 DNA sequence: TGCGCCAGCAGCGATGGACAGGGTAGCAATCAGCCCCAGCATTTT. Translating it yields CASSDGQGSNQPQHF.

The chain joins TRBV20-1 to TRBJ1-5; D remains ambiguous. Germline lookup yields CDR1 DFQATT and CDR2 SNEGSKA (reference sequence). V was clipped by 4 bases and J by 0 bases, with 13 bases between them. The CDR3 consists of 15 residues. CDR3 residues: CSAIDFTDSNQPQHF. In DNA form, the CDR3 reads TGCAGTGCTATTGATTTTACAGATAGCAATCAGCCCCAGCATTTT.

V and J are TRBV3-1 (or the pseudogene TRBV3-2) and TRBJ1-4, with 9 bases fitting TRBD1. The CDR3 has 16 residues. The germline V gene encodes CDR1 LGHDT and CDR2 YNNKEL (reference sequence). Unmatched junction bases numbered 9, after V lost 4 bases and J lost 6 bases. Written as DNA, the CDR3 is TGTGCCAGCAGCCTACGCGGACAGGGGCACTATGAAAAACTGTTTTTT. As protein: CASSLRGQGHYEKLFF.

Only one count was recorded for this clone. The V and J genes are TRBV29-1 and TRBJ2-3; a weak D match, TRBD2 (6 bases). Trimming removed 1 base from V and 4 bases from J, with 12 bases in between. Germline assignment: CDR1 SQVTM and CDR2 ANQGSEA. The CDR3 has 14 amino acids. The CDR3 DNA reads TGCAGCGTTGAAGTTGCGGGAAGGGCAGATACGCAGTATTTT. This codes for CSVEVAGRADTQYF.

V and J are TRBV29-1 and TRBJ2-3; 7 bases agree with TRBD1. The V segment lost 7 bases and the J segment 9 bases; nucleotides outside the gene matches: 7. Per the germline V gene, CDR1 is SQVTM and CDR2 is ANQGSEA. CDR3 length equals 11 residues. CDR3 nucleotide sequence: TGCAGCGCCGGGGACAGCTCAACGCAGTATTTT. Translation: CSAGDSSTQYF.

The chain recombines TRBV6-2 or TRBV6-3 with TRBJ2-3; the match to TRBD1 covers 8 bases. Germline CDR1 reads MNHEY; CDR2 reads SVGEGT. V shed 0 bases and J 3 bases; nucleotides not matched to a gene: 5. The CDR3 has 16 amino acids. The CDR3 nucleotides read TGTGCCAGCAGTTACTCATCAGGGGGCGCGACAGATACGCAGTATTTT. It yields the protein CASSYSSGGATDTQYF.

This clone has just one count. The CDR3, as DNA: TGTGCCAGCAGGAAGGGGCAGATCAACACTGAAGCTTTCTTT. This gives the protein CASRKGQINTEAFF. The chain employs TRBV7-2 and TRBJ1-1; D may be TRBD1 (5 bases). The CDR3 extends over 14 amino acids. V was clipped by 6 bases and J by 2 bases, with 13 bases between them. CDR1 is SGHTA, CDR2 FQGNSA, per germline.

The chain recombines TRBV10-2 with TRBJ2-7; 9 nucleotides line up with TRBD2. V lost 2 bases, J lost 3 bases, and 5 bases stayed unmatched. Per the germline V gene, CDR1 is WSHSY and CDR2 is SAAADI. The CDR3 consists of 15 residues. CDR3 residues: CASSEPASGDYEQYF. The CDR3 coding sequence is TGCGCCAGCAGTGAGCCGGCTAGCGGGGACTACGAGCAGTACTTC.

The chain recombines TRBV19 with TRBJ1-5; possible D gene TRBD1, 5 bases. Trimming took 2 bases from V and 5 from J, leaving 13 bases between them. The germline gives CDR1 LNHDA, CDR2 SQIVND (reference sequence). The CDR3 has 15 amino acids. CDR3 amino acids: CASSIWGEYYQPQHF. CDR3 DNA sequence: TGTGCCAGTAGTATATGGGGGGAATACTATCAGCCCCAGCATTTT.

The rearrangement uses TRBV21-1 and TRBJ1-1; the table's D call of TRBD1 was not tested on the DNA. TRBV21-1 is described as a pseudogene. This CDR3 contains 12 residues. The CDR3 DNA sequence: TGTGCCAGCACTACAGGGACGACTGAAGCTTTCTTT. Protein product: CASTTGTTEAFF.

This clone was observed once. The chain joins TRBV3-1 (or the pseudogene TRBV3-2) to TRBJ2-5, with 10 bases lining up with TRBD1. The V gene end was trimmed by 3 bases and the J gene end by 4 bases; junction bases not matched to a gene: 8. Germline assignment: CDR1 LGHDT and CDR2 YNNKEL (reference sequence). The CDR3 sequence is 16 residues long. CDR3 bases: TGTGCCAGCAGCCAGGGACAGGGGACTCGAGGAGAGACCCAGTACTTC. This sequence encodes CASSQGQGTRGETQYF.

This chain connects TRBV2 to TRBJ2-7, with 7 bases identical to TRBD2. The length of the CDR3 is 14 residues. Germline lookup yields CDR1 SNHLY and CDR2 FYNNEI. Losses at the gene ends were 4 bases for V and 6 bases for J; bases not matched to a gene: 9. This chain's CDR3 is CASSVGRVAGEQYF. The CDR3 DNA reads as TGTGCCAGCAGTGTAGGGAGGGTAGCAGGCGAGCAGTACTTC.

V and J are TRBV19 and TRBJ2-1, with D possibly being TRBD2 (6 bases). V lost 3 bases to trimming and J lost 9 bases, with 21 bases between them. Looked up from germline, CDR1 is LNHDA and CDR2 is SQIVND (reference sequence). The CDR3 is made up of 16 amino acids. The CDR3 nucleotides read TGTGCCAGTAGTATTCTCGGGGGTTCTGTCAGTACTGAGCAGTTCTTC. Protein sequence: CASSILGGSVSTEQFF.

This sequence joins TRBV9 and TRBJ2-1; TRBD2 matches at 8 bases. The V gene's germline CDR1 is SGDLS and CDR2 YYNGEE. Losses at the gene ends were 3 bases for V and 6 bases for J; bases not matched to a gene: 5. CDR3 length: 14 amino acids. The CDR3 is CASSATGTSNEQFF. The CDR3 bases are TGTGCCAGCAGCGCAACCGGGACTAGCAATGAGCAGTTCTTC.

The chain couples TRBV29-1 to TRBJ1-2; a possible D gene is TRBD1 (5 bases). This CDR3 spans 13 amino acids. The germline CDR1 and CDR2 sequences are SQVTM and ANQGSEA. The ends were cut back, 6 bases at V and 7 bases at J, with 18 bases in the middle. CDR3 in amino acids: CSVPLGGVGGYTF. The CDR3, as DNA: TGCAGCGTACCCCTTGGGGGGGTGGGTGGCTACACCTTC. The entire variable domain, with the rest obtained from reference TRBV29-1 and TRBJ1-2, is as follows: SAVISQKPSRDICQRGTSLTIQCQVDSQVTMMFWYRQQPGQSLTLIATANQGSEATYESGFVIDKFPISRPNLTFSTLTVSNMSPEDSSIYLCSVPLGGVGGYTFGSGTRLTVV.

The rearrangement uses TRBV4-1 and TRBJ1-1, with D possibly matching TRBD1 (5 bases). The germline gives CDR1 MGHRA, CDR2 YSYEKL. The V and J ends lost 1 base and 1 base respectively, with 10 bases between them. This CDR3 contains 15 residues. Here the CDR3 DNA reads TGCGCCAGCAGCCAAGCAAGGGGCTGGAACACTGAAGCTTTCTTT. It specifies CASSQARGWNTEAFF.

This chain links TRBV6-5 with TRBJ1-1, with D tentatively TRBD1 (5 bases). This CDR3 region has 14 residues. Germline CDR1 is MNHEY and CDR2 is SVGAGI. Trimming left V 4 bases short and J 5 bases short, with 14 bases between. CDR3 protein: CASSLVGGRTEAFF. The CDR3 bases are TGTGCCAGCAGTTTAGTGGGGGGTCGGACTGAAGCTTTCTTT.

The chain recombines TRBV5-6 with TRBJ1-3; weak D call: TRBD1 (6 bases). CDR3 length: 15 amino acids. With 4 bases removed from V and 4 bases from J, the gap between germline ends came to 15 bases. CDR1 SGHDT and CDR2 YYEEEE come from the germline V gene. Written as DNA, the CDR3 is TGTGCCAGCAGCCGCAAGACAGGTATAGGAAACACCATATATTTT. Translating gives CASSRKTGIGNTIYF.

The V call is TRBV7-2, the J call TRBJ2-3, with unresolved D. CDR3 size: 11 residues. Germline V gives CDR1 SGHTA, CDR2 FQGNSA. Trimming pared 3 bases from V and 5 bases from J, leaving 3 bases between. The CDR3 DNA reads TGTGCCAGCAGCTTTCAAGATACGCAGTATTTT. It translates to CASSFQDTQYF.

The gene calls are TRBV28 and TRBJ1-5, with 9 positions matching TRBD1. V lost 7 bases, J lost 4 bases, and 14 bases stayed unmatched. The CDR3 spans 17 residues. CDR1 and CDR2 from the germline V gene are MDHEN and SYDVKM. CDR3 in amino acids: CASITESGTGINQPQHF. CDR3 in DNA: TGTGCCAGCATCACCGAATCCGGGACAGGGATAAATCAGCCCCAGCATTTT.

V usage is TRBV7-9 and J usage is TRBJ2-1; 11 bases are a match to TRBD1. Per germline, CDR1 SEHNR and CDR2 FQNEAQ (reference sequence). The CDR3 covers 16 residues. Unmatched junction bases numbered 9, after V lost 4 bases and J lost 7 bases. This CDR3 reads CASSSSLDRGQNEQFF. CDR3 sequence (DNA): TGTGCCAGCAGCTCGAGTCTGGACAGGGGGCAGAATGAGCAGTTCTTC.